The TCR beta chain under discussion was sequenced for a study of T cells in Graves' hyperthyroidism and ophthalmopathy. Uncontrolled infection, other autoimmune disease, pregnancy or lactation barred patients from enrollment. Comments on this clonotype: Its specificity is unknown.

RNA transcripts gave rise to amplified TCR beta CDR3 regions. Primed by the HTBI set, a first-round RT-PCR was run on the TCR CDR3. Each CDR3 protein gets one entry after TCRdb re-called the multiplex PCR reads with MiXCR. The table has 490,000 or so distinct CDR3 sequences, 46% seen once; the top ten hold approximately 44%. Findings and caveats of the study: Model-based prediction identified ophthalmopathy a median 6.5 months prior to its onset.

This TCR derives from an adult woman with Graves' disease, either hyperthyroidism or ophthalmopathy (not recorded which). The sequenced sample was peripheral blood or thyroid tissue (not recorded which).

CDR3 in DNA: TGCAGCGTTGACTTCGGGGTCACTGAAGCTTTCTTT. Its translation: CSVDFGVTEAFF. The chain recombines TRBV29-1 with TRBJ1-1; D call uncertain. Germline V CDR1 and CDR2: SQVTM, ANQGSEA. The CDR3 is 12 amino acids. Trimming took 3 bases from V and 4 from J, leaving 9 bases between them.